Listed below are T cell receptor beta chains from one sample, sequenced in a study of blood T cell repertoires in COVID-19. Only in-frame clones appear in the TCRdb table, and some are missing; sequencing was by immunoSEQ multiplex PCR. The table includes 200,000 to 300,000 clones, 75% to 90% detected once. Sequenced input: peripheral blood. These receptor sequences come from a woman in her twenties or thirties who had recovered from COVID-19. Both conserved end residues are part of each CDR3. The order of the fields is D gene, clone size, V gene, J gene, CDR3 protein, CDR3 DNA. The D gene is left open where the match is weak. Expanded clones get a size class; other rows say once, few or many, or leave the size out.

d_gene: TRBD1
abundance: .
v_gene: TRBV6-5
j_gene: TRBJ1-2
CDR3aa: CASSYYRGPRDGYTF
CDR3nt: TGTGCCAGCAGTTACTACAGGGGGCCAAGAGATGGCTACACCTTC

d_gene: TRBD1
abundance: .
v_gene: TRBV13
j_gene: TRBJ2-3
CDR3aa: CASSHRGGGTDTQYF
CDR3nt: TGTGCCAGCAGCCACAGGGGTGGCGGCACAGATACGCAGTATTTT

d_gene: TRBD2
abundance: .
v_gene: TRBV5-4
j_gene: TRBJ2-7
CDR3aa: CASTDTASGGQEQYF
CDR3nt: TGTGCCAGCACCGATACGGCTAGCGGGGGCCAGGAGCAGTACTTC

d_gene: .
abundance: .
v_gene: TRBV14
j_gene: TRBJ2-5
CDR3aa: CASSQESRPGFFQETQYF
CDR3nt: TGTGCCAGCAGCCAAGAAAGCCGACCCGGGTTCTTCCAAGAGACCCAGTACTTC

d_gene: .
abundance: .
v_gene: TRBV3-1/TRBV3-2
j_gene: TRBJ1-2
CDR3aa: CASSQAGGSSYGYTF
CDR3nt: TGTGCCAGCAGCCAAGCGGGGGGAAGTAGCTATGGCTACACCTTC

d_gene: .
abundance: few
v_gene: TRBV9
j_gene: TRBJ1-1
CDR3aa: CASSVGGDTEAFF
CDR3nt: TGTGCCAGCAGCGTAGGGGGGGACACTGAAGCTTTCTTT

d_gene: TRBD2
abundance: once
v_gene: TRBV4-2
j_gene: TRBJ2-7
CDR3aa: CASSQELMTSGGYEQYF
CDR3nt: TGTGCCAGCAGCCAAGAACTAATGACTAGCGGGGGCTACGAGCAGTACTTC

d_gene: TRBD1
abundance: .
v_gene: TRBV13
j_gene: TRBJ2-7
CDR3aa: CASSPSTGGSYEQYF
CDR3nt: TGTGCCAGCAGCCCATCGACAGGGGGTAGTTACGAGCAGTACTTC

d_gene: .
abundance: .
v_gene: TRBV5-1
j_gene: TRBJ2-3
CDR3aa: CASSTGLGNTDTQYF
CDR3nt: TGCGCCAGCAGCACCGGACTGGGAAACACAGATACGCAGTATTTT

d_gene: TRBD1
abundance: few
v_gene: TRBV13
j_gene: TRBJ1-6
CDR3aa: CASSLGWGQNEDSPLHF
CDR3nt: TGTGCCAGCAGCTTAGGGTGGGGACAGAATGAAGATTCACCCCTCCACTTT

d_gene: TRBD2
abundance: .
v_gene: TRBV10-3
j_gene: TRBJ2-2
CDR3aa: CAISSSGANTGELFF
CDR3nt: TGTGCCATCAGCTCTAGCGGGGCGAACACCGGGGAGCTGTTTTTT

d_gene: TRBD1
abundance: .
v_gene: TRBV9
j_gene: TRBJ2-1
CDR3aa: CASSRTGTGYDEQFF
CDR3nt: TGTGCCAGCAGCCGTACCGGGACAGGGTATGATGAGCAGTTCTTC

d_gene: TRBD1
abundance: .
v_gene: TRBV7-9
j_gene: TRBJ1-2
CDR3aa: CASQGTGSYGYTF
CDR3nt: TGTGCCAGCCAGGGGACAGGGTCCTATGGCTACACCTTC

d_gene: TRBD1
abundance: .
v_gene: TRBV2
j_gene: TRBJ1-2
CDR3aa: CASSVYRGENGYTF
CDR3nt: TGTGCCAGCAGTGTATACAGGGGAGAAAATGGCTACACCTTC

d_gene: .
abundance: .
v_gene: TRBV7-2
j_gene: TRBJ1-2
CDR3aa: CASSLSGLYGYTF
CDR3nt: TGTGCCAGCAGCTTATCCGGACTCTATGGCTACACCTTC

d_gene: .
abundance: few
v_gene: TRBV10-3
j_gene: TRBJ2-1
CDR3aa: CAAGAGAISEQFF
CDR3nt: TGTGCCGCCGGGGCAGGGGCCATCAGTGAGCAGTTCTTC

d_gene: TRBD1
abundance: .
v_gene: TRBV6-4
j_gene: TRBJ1-1
CDR3aa: CASRKGGVGDTEAFF
CDR3nt: TGTGCCAGCAGGAAAGGGGGCGTTGGGGACACTGAAGCTTTCTTT

d_gene: .
abundance: .
v_gene: TRBV11-2
j_gene: TRBJ2-2
CDR3aa: CASSLTHAGELFF
CDR3nt: TGTGCCAGCAGCCTCACTCATGCGGGGGAGCTGTTTTTT

d_gene: .
abundance: .
v_gene: TRBV15
j_gene: TRBJ2-7
CDR3aa: CATSREGRHEQYF
CDR3nt: TGTGCCACCAGCAGAGAGGGGCGACACGAGCAGTACTTC

d_gene: TRBD1
abundance: .
v_gene: TRBV9
j_gene: TRBJ2-7
CDR3aa: CASSVATGVLYEQYF
CDR3nt: TGTGCCAGCAGCGTAGCAACAGGGGTATTGTACGAGCAGTACTTC

d_gene: TRBD2
abundance: .
v_gene: TRBV6-1
j_gene: TRBJ2-5
CDR3aa: CASSEVGRLAGQETQYF
CDR3nt: TGTGCCAGCAGTGAAGTGGGAAGACTAGCGGGGCAAGAGACCCAGTACTTC

d_gene: .
abundance: .
v_gene: TRBV7-2
j_gene: TRBJ1-6
CDR3aa: CASSAIGRIGSPLHF
CDR3nt: TGTGCCAGCAGCGCAATTGGGAGGATCGGTTCACCCCTCCACTTT

d_gene: .
abundance: .
v_gene: TRBV4-2
j_gene: TRBJ2-1
CDR3aa: CASSQEEGSSSYNEQFF
CDR3nt: TGTGCCAGCAGCCAAGAGGAGGGGTCCAGCTCCTACAATGAGCAGTTCTTC

d_gene: .
abundance: once
v_gene: TRBV5-5
j_gene: TRBJ2-3
CDR3aa: CASSLPRDTLFSTDTQYF
CDR3nt: TGTGCCAGCAGCCTCCCCCGGGACACTTTATTTAGCACAGATACGCAGTATTTT

d_gene: .
abundance: .
v_gene: TRBV7-9
j_gene: TRBJ1-6
CDR3aa: CASSPGKNNSPLHF
CDR3nt: TGTGCCAGCAGCCCGGGAAAAAATAATTCACCCCTCCACTTT

d_gene: .
abundance: once
v_gene: TRBV27
j_gene: TRBJ2-3
CDR3aa: CASSSLADTQYF
CDR3nt: TGTGCCAGCAGTTCCCTAGCTGATACGCAGTATTTT

d_gene: TRBD2
abundance: .
v_gene: TRBV4-3
j_gene: TRBJ2-1
CDR3aa: CASSPGGILEQFF
CDR3nt: TGCGCCAGCAGCCCCGGGGGGATCCTTGAGCAGTTCTTC

d_gene: TRBD1
abundance: .
v_gene: TRBV6-6
j_gene: TRBJ1-3
CDR3aa: CASSRDSFGNTIYF
CDR3nt: TGTGCCAGCAGTCGGGACAGTTTTGGAAACACCATATATTTT

d_gene: TRBD1
abundance: .
v_gene: TRBV7-9
j_gene: TRBJ1-1
CDR3aa: CASSKRTTGLNTEAFF
CDR3nt: TGTGCCAGCAGCAAACGGACGACAGGGTTGAACACTGAAGCTTTCTTT

d_gene: TRBD1
abundance: once
v_gene: TRBV2
j_gene: TRBJ1-5
CDR3aa: CASRGQGASNQPQHF
CDR3nt: TGTGCCAGCAGAGGACAGGGGGCGAGCAATCAGCCCCAGCATTTT

d_gene: .
abundance: once
v_gene: TRBV27
j_gene: TRBJ1-1
CDR3aa: CASSLSTGRAEAFF
CDR3nt: TGTGCCAGCAGTTTATCGACGGGCAGGGCTGAAGCTTTCTTT

d_gene: .
abundance: .
v_gene: TRBV19
j_gene: TRBJ2-3
CDR3aa: CATSWAGGQYF
CDR3nt: TGTGCCACCTCGTGGGCCGGAGGTCAGTATTTT

d_gene: TRBD1
abundance: .
v_gene: TRBV9
j_gene: TRBJ2-5
CDR3aa: CASSVGGTGEETQYF
CDR3nt: TGTGCCAGCAGCGTAGGCGGGACAGGGGAAGAGACCCAGTACTTC

d_gene: TRBD1
abundance: .
v_gene: TRBV19
j_gene: TRBJ1-6
CDR3aa: CASSSRDRGPSPLHF
CDR3nt: TGTGCCAGTAGTTCCCGGGACAGGGGGCCTTCACCCCTCCACTTT

d_gene: .
abundance: .
v_gene: TRBV3-1/TRBV3-2
j_gene: TRBJ1-2
CDR3aa: CASSQVGGGGYTF
CDR3nt: TGTGCCAGCAGCCAAGTTGGGGGCGGGGGCTACACCTTC

d_gene: TRBD1
abundance: .
v_gene: TRBV9
j_gene: TRBJ1-3
CDR3aa: CASTKGTGKGNTIYF
CDR3nt: TGTGCCAGCACCAAGGGGACAGGGAAAGGAAACACCATATATTTT

d_gene: TRBD2
abundance: .
v_gene: TRBV4-2
j_gene: TRBJ2-1
CDR3aa: CASSQGPSGGAFRSNEQFF
CDR3nt: TGTGCCAGCAGCCAAGGGCCTAGCGGGGGGGCCTTTCGATCGAATGAGCAGTTCTTC

d_gene: .
abundance: .
v_gene: TRBV7-8
j_gene: TRBJ2-5
CDR3aa: CASSVPQGGTETQYF
CDR3nt: TGTGCCAGCAGCGTACCTCAGGGGGGCACAGAGACCCAGTACTTC

d_gene: TRBD2
abundance: .
v_gene: TRBV10-3
j_gene: TRBJ2-2
CDR3aa: CAILGGASGGDTGELFF
CDR3nt: TGTGCCATCTTAGGTGGGGCTAGCGGGGGAGACACCGGGGAGCTGTTTTTT

d_gene: .
abundance: .
v_gene: TRBV18
j_gene: TRBJ2-1
CDR3aa: CASSLSVMGGLDNEQFF
CDR3nt: TGTGCCAGCTCACTTTCCGTGATGGGGGGTTTGGACAATGAGCAGTTCTTC

d_gene: .
abundance: .
v_gene: TRBV6-4
j_gene: TRBJ1-6
CDR3aa: CASSEFHSYNSPLHF
CDR3nt: TGTGCCAGCAGTGAGTTCCACTCCTATAATTCACCCCTCCACTTT

d_gene: .
abundance: .
v_gene: TRBV6-2/TRBV6-3
j_gene: TRBJ2-2
CDR3aa: CASSYTGHQPTNTGELFF
CDR3nt: TGTGCCAGCAGTTACACGGGACACCAACCCACCAACACCGGGGAGCTGTTTTTT

d_gene: TRBD1
abundance: few
v_gene: TRBV2
j_gene: TRBJ1-2
CDR3aa: CASSEAEGQTNYGYTF
CDR3nt: TGTGCCAGCAGTGAAGCGGAGGGACAGACTAACTATGGCTACACCTTC

d_gene: TRBD2
abundance: .
v_gene: TRBV5-1
j_gene: TRBJ2-3
CDR3aa: CASSPSTGTSGGRGNF
CDR3nt: TGCGCCAGCAGCCCTAGTACCGGGACTAGCGGGGGGCGCGGCAATTTT

d_gene: .
abundance: few
v_gene: TRBV5-1
j_gene: TRBJ2-7
CDR3aa: CASSPTGGEDEQYF
CDR3nt: TGCGCCAGCAGCCCGACAGGAGGCGAGGACGAGCAGTACTTC

d_gene: TRBD1
abundance: .
v_gene: TRBV19
j_gene: TRBJ1-5
CDR3aa: CASNIGQGSNQPQHF
CDR3nt: TGTGCCAGTAACATAGGACAGGGAAGCAATCAGCCCCAGCATTTT

d_gene: .
abundance: .
v_gene: TRBV7-9
j_gene: TRBJ1-1
CDR3aa: CASSLELTVNTEAFF
CDR3nt: TGTGCCAGCAGCTTAGAATTAACGGTGAACACTGAAGCTTTCTTT

d_gene: .
abundance: .
v_gene: TRBV12-3/TRBV12-4
j_gene: TRBJ1-5
CDR3aa: CASSSGLGQPQHF
CDR3nt: TGTGCCAGCAGTTCAGGATTGGGTCAGCCCCAGCATTTT